The sequence of this T cell receptor (beta chain) was determined in a study of blood T cell repertoires in COVID-19. The wider study: The analysed material was cDNA or gDNA that came from T cells, B-cell-depleted T cells, or PBMCs.

Method: immunoSEQ multiplex PCR; TCRdb's copy keeps in-frame clones and lacks some. The profile shows roughly 70,000 clones, around nine tenths of them singletons. The material sequenced was peripheral blood. The receptor's source is a man in his 70s with acute or convalescent COVID-19.

This CDR3 reads CASSLTRGGRTDTQYF. CDR3 in DNA: TGTGCCAGCAGCTTAACGCGGGGGGGCCGCACAGATACGCAGTATTTT. This chain joins TRBV7-2 and TRBJ2-3, with 9 nucleotides matching TRBD2. Germline CDR1 and CDR2: SGHTA and FQGNSA. V shed 2 bases and J 1 base; nucleotides not matched to a gene: 4. The CDR3 loop spans 16 amino acids.